These 29 T cell receptor beta chains were sequenced from one sample in a study of cytomegalovirus exposure and HLA in healthy donors. TCRdb's copy holds only in-frame clones and misses some; the assay was immunoSEQ multiplex PCR. The sample has around 200,000 clones, around 88% seen once. The sequencing input was PBMCs. The receptors were gathered from a woman aged 18-29 years in good health and CMV-seronegative.

This clone was recorded a few times. The rearrangement joins TRBV2 to TRBJ1-5; possible D gene TRBD1, 5 bases. CDR1 SNHLY and CDR2 FYNNEI come from the germline V gene. This CDR3 is 16 amino acids long. Between the trimmed V and J ends, which lost 3 bases and 3 bases, there was a span of 15 bases. The CDR3 spells CASSEGRGVDNQPQHF. CDR3 DNA sequence: TGTGCCAGCAGTGAGGGGCGCGGAGTGGACAATCAGCCCCAGCATTTT.

This chain links TRBV5-1 with TRBJ2-2, with D possibly being TRBD1 (6 bases). The germline V gene encodes CDR1 SGHRS and CDR2 YFSETQ. V was shortened by 4 bases and J by 4 bases, with 17 bases between the two germline ends. The CDR3 length is 16 residues. CDR3 loop: CASSRGTDRGTGELFF. In DNA form, the CDR3 reads TGCGCCAGCAGCAGGGGGACGGACCGCGGCACCGGGGAGCTGTTTTTT.

The chain is built from TRBV5-6 and TRBJ2-7, with D possibly TRBD2 on 6 matching bases. This CDR3 contains 16 residues. Trimming pared 1 base from V and 2 bases from J, leaving 16 bases between. The germline CDR1 and CDR2 sequences are SGHDT and YYEEEE. CDR3 amino acids: CASSLSPGRLAYEQYF. The CDR3 coding sequence is TGTGCCAGCAGCTTGTCCCCGGGGAGGCTGGCCTACGAGCAGTACTTC.

CDR3: CASSRQGFQPQHF. In DNA form, the CDR3 reads TGTGCCAGCAGTCGACAGGGGTTTCAGCCCCAGCATTTT. The chain couples TRBV27 to TRBJ1-5, with 8 bases lining up with TRBD1. The CDR3 extends over 13 amino acids. The V and J ends lost 5 bases and 6 bases, in that order; junction bases with no gene match: 3. CDR1 and CDR2 (germline): MNHEY, SMNVEV (reference sequence).

CDR3 in amino acids: CASSPTSRQGRVSDTQYF. The CDR3 DNA reads as TGTGCCAGCAGCCCAACCTCGCGACAGGGGAGGGTCTCAGATACGCAGTATTTT. The V and J genes are TRBV27 and TRBJ2-3, with D perhaps matching TRBD1 (8 bases). V lost 6 bases and J 4 bases, leaving 26 bases between the germline ends. The germline CDR1 and CDR2 sequences are MNHEY and SMNVEV (reference sequence). The CDR3 totals 18 residues.

V usage is TRBV4-2 and J usage is TRBJ1-2; tentative D call: TRBD1 (6 bases). This CDR3 comprises 18 residues. With 0 bases removed from V and 1 base from J, the gap between germline ends came to 18 bases. Germline assignment: CDR1 LGHNA and CDR2 YNFKEQ. The CDR3 DNA reads TGTGCCAGCAGCCAAGAAGCGGAGGCAGGGGATCATAACTATGGCTACACCTTC. This translates into CASSQEAEAGDHNYGYTF.

The genes are TRBV7-3 and TRBJ2-5, with D possibly being TRBD1 (6 bases). V lost 2 bases and J lost 4, with 32 bases in between. Per the germline V gene, CDR1 is SGHTA and CDR2 is FQGTGA. The length of the CDR3 is 21 residues. The CDR3 coding sequence is TGTGCCAGCAGCTTACGGAAGACCCGGGCCCAACAGGGTTCATTGGTAGAGACCCAGTACTTC. Translated, it gives CASSLRKTRAQQGSLVETQYF.

This clone appeared a single time. The chain joins TRBV28 to TRBJ1-1; 8 positions agree with TRBD1. With V trimmed by 8 bases and J by 6 bases, 8 bases remained unmatched. CDR3 length: 13 residues. Germline V gene lookup returns CDR1 MDHEN and CDR2 SYDVKM. The CDR3 nucleotides read TGTGCCAGCGCAGACAGGGGTCGTCCTGAAGCTTTCTTT. Its protein is CASADRGRPEAFF.

This rearrangement joins TRBV27 to TRBJ1-2; D call uncertain. The CDR3 contains 15 residues. From germline, CDR1 is MNHEY and CDR2 SMNVEV (reference sequence). The V gene lost 5 bases and the J gene lost 3 bases, with 16 bases spanning the gap. CDR3 sequence: CASSDLLAEHYGYTF. The DNA of the CDR3 is TGTGCCAGCAGTGATCTTCTGGCGGAACACTATGGCTACACCTTC.

This clone was seen once. The J gene is TRBJ2-1, the V gene TRBV9, with 9 bases lining up with TRBD2. Trimming at V came to 3 bases and at J to 0 bases, leaving 7 bases not matched to a gene. CDR3 length: 17 amino acids. CDR1 is SGDLS and CDR2 is YYNGEE in the germline V gene. The CDR3 loop is CASSGPISGSSYNEQFF. Here the CDR3 DNA reads TGTGCCAGCAGCGGACCCATTAGCGGGAGCTCCTACAATGAGCAGTTCTTC.

V is TRBV2 and J is TRBJ2-1; no reliable D call. The CDR3 runs 11 residues. Trimming removed 6 bases from V and 4 bases from J, with 4 bases in between. Germline assignment: CDR1 SNHLY and CDR2 FYNNEI. The CDR3 loop reads CASRLYNEQFF. CDR3 DNA: TGTGCCAGCAGACTTTACAATGAGCAGTTCTTC.

The V gene is TRBV9, the J gene TRBJ2-7, with a tentative D call TRBD2 (6 bases). There are 15 residues in the CDR3. The V end lost 3 bases, the J end lost 5 bases, and 18 bases lay between the germline ends. Per the germline V gene, CDR1 is SGDLS and CDR2 is YYNGEE. The CDR3 DNA sequence: TGTGCCAGCAGCGGCGGGAATGTGGGAAATCACGAGCAGTACTTC. Translation gives CASSGGNVGNHEQYF.

This chain uses TRBV7-9 with TRBJ2-7; TRBD1 matches at 8 bases. Germline loops: CDR1 SEHNR, CDR2 FQNEAQ (reference sequence). CDR3 size: 15 residues. V dropped 3 bases and J dropped 1; count of bases not matched to a gene: 5. In DNA form, the CDR3 reads TGTGCCAGCAGCTTTGAGACAGGGGAATCCTACGAGCAGTACTTC. Its protein is CASSFETGESYEQYF.

This clone was recorded a few times. This chain uses TRBV29-1 with TRBJ1-2; 9 bases map to TRBD1. With 6 bases clipped from V and 1 base from J, the junction kept 3 bases outside the gene matches. The CDR3 runs 13 residues. Germline-derived CDR1 and CDR2 are SQVTM and ANQGSEA. CDR3 amino acids: CSVWDRDNYGYTF. CDR3 nucleotides: TGCAGCGTGTGGGACAGGGATAACTATGGCTACACCTTC.

This chain uses TRBV11-2 with TRBJ2-7, with unresolved D. V was cut by 1 base and J by 6 bases, with 16 bases left in between. The length of the CDR3 is 15 residues. Germline V gene data show CDR1 as SGHAT and CDR2 as FQNNGV. The CDR3 DNA reads TGTGCCAGCAGCTTAGTTGGCCGCTCCTTACCCGAGCAGTACTTC. This gives the protein CASSLVGRSLPEQYF.

This clone has a handful of counts. The chain employs TRBV6-1 and TRBJ1-2; 7 bases map to TRBD1. Per the germline V gene, CDR1 is MNHNS and CDR2 is SASEGT. This CDR3 region has 13 residues. J lost 2 bases, V lost 5 bases, and 2 bases had no gene match. In DNA form, the CDR3 reads TGTGCCAGCAGTCCGACAGGGAACTATGGCTACACCTTC. It yields the protein CASSPTGNYGYTF.

The chain recombines TRBV19 with TRBJ2-1; D is undetermined. Germline assignment: CDR1 LNHDA and CDR2 SQIVND (reference sequence). Trimming left V 8 bases short and J 7 bases short, with 24 bases between. CDR3 length: 16 residues. Written as DNA, the CDR3 is TGTGCCAGTCAAAAAGGTCGGCAGCGAGAGCAAAATGAGCAGTTCTTC. Amino acids: CASQKGRQREQNEQFF.

This chain connects TRBV6-5 to TRBJ2-5; D remains ambiguous. Deletions cut 3 bases from V and 9 bases from J, with 8 bases between. Germline lookup yields CDR1 MNHEY and CDR2 SVGAGI. CDR3 length: 11 amino acids. The DNA for the CDR3 is TGTGCCAGCAGTTATGGTCCGGCCCAGTACTTC. Its translation is CASSYGPAQYF.

The chain joins TRBV30 to TRBJ1-1; the match to TRBD1 covers 10 bases. Losses at the gene ends were 2 bases for V and 3 bases for J; bases not matched to a gene: 3. CDR1 is GTSNPN, CDR2 SVGIG, per germline (reference sequence). CDR3 length: 14 amino acids. In DNA, the CDR3 is TGTGCCTGGAGTACGGACAGGGGGTACACTGAAGCTTTCTTT. Protein sequence: CAWSTDRGYTEAFF.

The rearrangement joins TRBV6-6 to TRBJ2-2; TRBD2 matches 7 bases. Trimming cost V 6 bases and J 4 bases; bases outside gene matches: 8. The germline CDR1 and CDR2 sequences are MNHNY and SVGAGI (reference sequence). The CDR3 spans 15 residues. The CDR3 reads CASRTMGGVTGELFF. CDR3 bases: TGTGCCAGCAGAACTATGGGGGGGGTCACCGGGGAGCTGTTTTTT.

V and J are TRBV6-5 and TRBJ1-2, with 12 bases fitting TRBD1. V lost 6 bases and J lost 8; bases outside the gene matches: 7. Germline CDR1 reads MNHEY; CDR2 reads SVGAGI. The CDR3 has 14 amino acids. Written as DNA, the CDR3 is TGTGCCAGCAGCTCGGGACAGGGGGCGCGGGGCTACACCTTC. This gives the protein CASSSGQGARGYTF.

The chain has TRBV5-4 and TRBJ2-7; D gene ambiguous. Trimming took 0 bases from V and 3 from J, leaving 4 bases between them. The CDR3 consists of 12 residues. Germline CDR1 is SGHNT and CDR2 is YYREEE (reference sequence). As DNA, the CDR3 is TGTGCCAGCAGCTTGGATCTCTACGAGCAGTACTTC. Translated: CASSLDLYEQYF.

The chain joins TRBV27 to TRBJ1-2, with TRBD1 matching 8 bases. In germline, CDR1 is MNHEY, CDR2 SMNVEV (reference sequence). The CDR3 totals 14 residues. Trimming took 6 bases from V and 7 from J; bases not matched to a gene: 10. Written as DNA, the CDR3 is TGTGCCAGCAGACTGGACAGGGATGAGGGTGGCTACACCTTC. It encodes CASRLDRDEGGYTF.

The chain joins TRBV28 to TRBJ2-5; no clear D. The CDR3 is 13 amino acids. Germline V gene sequence: CDR1 MDHEN, CDR2 SYDVKM. The V and J ends lost 4 bases and 4 bases respectively, with 10 bases between them. This CDR3 is CASSSGLPETQYF. In DNA form, the CDR3 reads TGTGCCAGCAGTTCGGGTTTGCCAGAGACCCAGTACTTC.

The genes are TRBV9 and TRBJ1-3; TRBD1 is a possible D gene (5 bases). Germline CDR1 SGDLS, CDR2 YYNGEE. V lost 0 bases and J 0 bases, leaving 13 bases between the germline ends. The CDR3 is 17 residues long. As DNA, the CDR3 is TGTGCCAGCAGCGTAGTTCCGGCCGGGGGCTCTGGAAACACCATATATTTT. This codes for CASSVVPAGGSGNTIYF.

J is TRBJ1-5 and V is TRBV30; no clear D gene. Trimming shortened V by 7 bases and J by 0 bases, and 13 bases separated the two germline ends. Germline CDR1 and CDR2: GTSNPN and SVGIG (reference sequence). The CDR3 has 14 residues. The DNA for the CDR3 is TGTGCCTTCGAACACCCTTATAGCAATCAGCCCCAGCATTTT. It translates to CAFEHPYSNQPQHF. Combining the CDR3 with reference TRBV30 and TRBJ1-5 gives the whole variable domain SQTIHQWPATLVQPVGSPLSLECTVEGTSNPNLYWYRQAAGRGLQLLFYSVGIGQISSEVPQNLSASRPQDRQFILSSKKLLLSDSGFYLCAFEHPYSNQPQHFGDGTRLSIL.

A remark on this clone: Additional DNA sequences in this sample encode the identical CDR3. The chain couples TRBV7-9 to TRBJ2-7, with unresolved D. With 0 bases removed from V and 0 bases from J, the gap between germline ends came to 3 bases. Germline V gene data show CDR1 as SEHNR and CDR2 as FQNEAQ (reference sequence). The CDR3 covers 13 residues. The CDR3 DNA reads TGTGCCAGCAGCTTAGCCGGCTCCTACGAGCAGTACTTC. Amino acid sequence: CASSLAGSYEQYF.

The chain employs TRBV7-9 and TRBJ1-5; a possible D gene is TRBD1 (6 bases). The V gene's germline CDR1 is SEHNR and CDR2 FQNEAQ (reference sequence). With 5 bases removed from V and 2 bases from J, the gap between germline ends came to 16 bases. CDR3 length: 16 residues. Written as DNA, the CDR3 is TGTGCCAGCAGCCCCGGGGGGCTGCTTGGCAATCAGCCCCAGCATTTT. Amino acids: CASSPGGLLGNQPQHF.

V and J are TRBV5-4 and TRBJ2-5; D remains ambiguous. The CDR3 has 17 residues. The ends were cut back, 2 bases at V and 5 bases at J, with 22 bases in the middle. Germline V CDR1 and CDR2: SGHNT, YYREEE (reference sequence). CDR3 amino acids: CASSFSHFGLFSETQYF. In nucleotides, the CDR3 is TGTGCCAGCAGCTTCAGTCATTTTGGGCTCTTTTCGGAGACCCAGTACTTC. Full variable domain (remainder filled in from reference TRBV5-4 and TRBJ2-5): ETGVTQSPTHLIKTRGQQVTLRCSSQSGHNTVSWYQQALGQGPQFIFQYYREEENGRGNFPPRFSGLQFPNYSSELNVNALELDDSALYLCASSFSHFGLFSETQYFGPGTRLLVL.